Described below is a single T cell receptor (beta chain) sequence and its context. This sample was taken from a study of blood T cell repertoires in COVID-19. Study context: Italy, Spain and the United States were the sources of the convalescent and acute COVID-19 samples.

TCRdb's copy holds only in-frame clones and misses some; the assay was immunoSEQ multiplex PCR. The table includes a few hundred thousand clones, around 84% detected once. Germline trimming cut 6 bases from V and 8 bases from J; bases unmatched to any gene: 20. Looked up from germline, CDR1 is LGHDT and CDR2 is YNNKEL (reference sequence). The CDR3 sequence is 18 residues long. The clonotype was recovered from a woman older than 75 with active or convalescent COVID-19. This chain uses TRBV3-1 (or the pseudogene TRBV3-2) with TRBJ2-1; 9 nucleotides line up with TRBD2. The sequencing input was peripheral blood. This CDR3 reads CASRSGLAGRGPVDEQFF. The CDR3, as DNA: TGTGCCAGCAGGTCTGGGCTAGCGGGGAGGGGTCCAGTAGATGAGCAGTTCTTC.